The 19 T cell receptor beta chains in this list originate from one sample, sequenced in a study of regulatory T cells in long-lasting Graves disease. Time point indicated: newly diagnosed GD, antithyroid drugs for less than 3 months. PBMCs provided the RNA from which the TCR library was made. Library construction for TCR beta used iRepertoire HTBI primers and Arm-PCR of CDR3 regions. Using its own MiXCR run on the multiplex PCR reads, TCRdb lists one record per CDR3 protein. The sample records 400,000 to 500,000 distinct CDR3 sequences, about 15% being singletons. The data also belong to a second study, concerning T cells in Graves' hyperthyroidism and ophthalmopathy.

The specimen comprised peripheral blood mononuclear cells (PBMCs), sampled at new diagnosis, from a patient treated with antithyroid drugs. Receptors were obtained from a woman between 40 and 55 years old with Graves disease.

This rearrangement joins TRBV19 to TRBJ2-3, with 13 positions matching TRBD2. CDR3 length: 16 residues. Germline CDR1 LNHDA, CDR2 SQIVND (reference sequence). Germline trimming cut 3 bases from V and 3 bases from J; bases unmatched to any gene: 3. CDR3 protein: CASSILTSGRTDTQYF. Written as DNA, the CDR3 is TGTGCCAGTAGTATTTTGACTAGCGGGAGGACAGATACGCAGTATTTT. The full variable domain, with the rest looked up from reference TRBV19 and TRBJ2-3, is DGGITQSPKYLFRKEGQNVTLSCEQNLNHDAMYWYRQDPGQGLRLIYYSQIVNDFQKGDIAEGYSVSREKKESFPLTVTSAQKNPTAFYLCASSILTSGRTDTQYFGPGTRLTVL.

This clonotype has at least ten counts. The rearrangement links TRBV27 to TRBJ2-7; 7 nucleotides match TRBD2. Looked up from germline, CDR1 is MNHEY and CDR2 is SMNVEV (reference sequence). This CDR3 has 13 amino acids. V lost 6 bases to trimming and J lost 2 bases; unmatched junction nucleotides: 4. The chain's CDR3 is CASRAGLPYEQYF. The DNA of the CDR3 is TGTGCCAGCAGAGCGGGACTGCCCTACGAGCAGTACTTC.

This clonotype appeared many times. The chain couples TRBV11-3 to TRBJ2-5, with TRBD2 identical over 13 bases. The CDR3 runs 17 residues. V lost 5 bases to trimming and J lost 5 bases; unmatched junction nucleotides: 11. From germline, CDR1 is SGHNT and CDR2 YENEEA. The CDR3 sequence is CASSPRGTSGAQETQYF. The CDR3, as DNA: TGTGCCAGCAGCCCCCGGGGGACTAGCGGGGCCCAGGAGACCCAGTACTTC.

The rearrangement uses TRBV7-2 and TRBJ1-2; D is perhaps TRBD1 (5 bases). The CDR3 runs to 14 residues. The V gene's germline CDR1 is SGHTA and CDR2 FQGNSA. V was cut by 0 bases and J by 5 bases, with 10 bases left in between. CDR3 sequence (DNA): TGTGCCAGCAGCTTAGCGGAGGGGCTTTATGGCTACACCTTC. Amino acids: CASSLAEGLYGYTF.

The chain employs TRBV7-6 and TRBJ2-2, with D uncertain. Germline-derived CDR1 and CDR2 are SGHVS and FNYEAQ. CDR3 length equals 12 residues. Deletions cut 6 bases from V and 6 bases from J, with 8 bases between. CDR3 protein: CASSPRPGELFF. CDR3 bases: TGTGCCAGCAGTCCTAGGCCCGGGGAGCTGTTTTTT.

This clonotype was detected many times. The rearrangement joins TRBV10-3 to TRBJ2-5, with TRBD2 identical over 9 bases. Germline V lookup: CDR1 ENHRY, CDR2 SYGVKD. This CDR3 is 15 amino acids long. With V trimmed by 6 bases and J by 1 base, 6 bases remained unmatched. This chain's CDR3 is CAIRMDSGSQETQYF. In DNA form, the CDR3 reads TGTGCCATCAGGATGGATAGCGGGAGCCAAGAGACCCAGTACTTC.

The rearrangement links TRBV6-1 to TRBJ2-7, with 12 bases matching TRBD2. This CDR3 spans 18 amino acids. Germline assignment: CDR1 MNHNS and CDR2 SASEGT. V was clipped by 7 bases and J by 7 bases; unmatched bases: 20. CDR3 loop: CASTTRASGRARVGEQYF. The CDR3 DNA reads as TGTGCCAGCACCACTCGGGCTAGCGGGAGGGCCCGAGTAGGAGAGCAGTACTTC.

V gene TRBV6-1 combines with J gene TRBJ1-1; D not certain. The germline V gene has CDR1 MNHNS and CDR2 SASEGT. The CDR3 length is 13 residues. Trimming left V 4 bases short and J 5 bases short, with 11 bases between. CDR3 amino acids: CASSATIRTEAFF. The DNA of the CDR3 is TGTGCCAGCAGTGCAACAATAAGGACTGAAGCTTTCTTT.

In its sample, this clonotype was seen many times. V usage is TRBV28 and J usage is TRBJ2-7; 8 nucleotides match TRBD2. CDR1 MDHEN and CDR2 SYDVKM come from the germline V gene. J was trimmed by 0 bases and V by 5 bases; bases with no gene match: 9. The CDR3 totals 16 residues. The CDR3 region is CASSAPTSESSYEQYF. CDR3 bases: TGTGCCAGCAGTGCCCCGACTAGCGAGAGCTCCTACGAGCAGTACTTC.

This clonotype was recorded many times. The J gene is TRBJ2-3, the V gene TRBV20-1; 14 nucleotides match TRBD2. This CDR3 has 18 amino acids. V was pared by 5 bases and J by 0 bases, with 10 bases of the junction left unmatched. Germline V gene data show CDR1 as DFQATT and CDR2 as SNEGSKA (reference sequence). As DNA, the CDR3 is TGCAGTGCTGCGCCAGGACTAGCGGGAGGCCCTAGCACAGATACGCAGTATTTT. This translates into CSAAPGLAGGPSTDTQYF.

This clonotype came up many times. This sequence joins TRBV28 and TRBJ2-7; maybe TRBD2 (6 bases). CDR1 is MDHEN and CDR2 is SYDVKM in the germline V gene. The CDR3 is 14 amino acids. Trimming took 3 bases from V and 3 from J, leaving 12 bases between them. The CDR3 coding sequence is TGTGCCAGCAGTTTCGCGGGACCACTCTACGAGCAGTACTTC. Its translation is CASSFAGPLYEQYF.

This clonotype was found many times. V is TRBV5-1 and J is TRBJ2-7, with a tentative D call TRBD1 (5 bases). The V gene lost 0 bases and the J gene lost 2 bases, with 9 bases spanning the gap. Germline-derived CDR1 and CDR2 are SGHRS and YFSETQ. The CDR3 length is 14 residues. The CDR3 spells CASSLDTGAYEQYF. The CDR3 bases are TGCGCCAGCAGCTTGGACACAGGAGCCTACGAGCAGTACTTC.

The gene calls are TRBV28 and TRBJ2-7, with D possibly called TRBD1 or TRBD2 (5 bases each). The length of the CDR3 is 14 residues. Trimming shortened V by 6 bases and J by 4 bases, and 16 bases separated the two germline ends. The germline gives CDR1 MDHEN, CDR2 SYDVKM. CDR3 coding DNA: TGTGCCAGCAGCCTCGGGATGGGGCGGTACGAGCAGTACTTC. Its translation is CASSLGMGRYEQYF.

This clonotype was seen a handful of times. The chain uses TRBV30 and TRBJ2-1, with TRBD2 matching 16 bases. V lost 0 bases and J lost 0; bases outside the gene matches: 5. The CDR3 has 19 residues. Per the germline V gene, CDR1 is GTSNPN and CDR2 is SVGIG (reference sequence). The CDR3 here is CAWSVPGLAGGFSYNEQFF. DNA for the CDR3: TGTGCCTGGAGTGTACCGGGACTAGCGGGAGGGTTCTCCTACAATGAGCAGTTCTTC.

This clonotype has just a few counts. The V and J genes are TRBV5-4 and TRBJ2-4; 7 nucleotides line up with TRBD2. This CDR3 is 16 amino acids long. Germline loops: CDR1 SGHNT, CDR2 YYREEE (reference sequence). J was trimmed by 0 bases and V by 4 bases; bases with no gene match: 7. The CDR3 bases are TGTGCCAGCAGCCCCTCGGGGGGTATAGCCAAAAACATTCAGTACTTC. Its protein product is CASSPSGGIAKNIQYF.

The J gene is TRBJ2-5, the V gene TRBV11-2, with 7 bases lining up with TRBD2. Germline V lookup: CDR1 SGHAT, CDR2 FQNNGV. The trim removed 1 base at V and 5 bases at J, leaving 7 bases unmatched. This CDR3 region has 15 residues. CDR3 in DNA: TGTGCCAGCAGCTTAGGGGGGGGGATCAGGGAGACCCAGTACTTC. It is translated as CASSLGGGIRETQYF.

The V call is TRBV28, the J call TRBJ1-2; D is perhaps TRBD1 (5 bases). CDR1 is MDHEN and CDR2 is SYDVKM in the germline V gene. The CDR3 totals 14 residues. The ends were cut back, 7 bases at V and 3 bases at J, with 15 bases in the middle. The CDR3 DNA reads TGTGCCAGCAACCGGCAGGGATGGGACTATGGCTACACCTTC. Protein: CASNRQGWDYGYTF.

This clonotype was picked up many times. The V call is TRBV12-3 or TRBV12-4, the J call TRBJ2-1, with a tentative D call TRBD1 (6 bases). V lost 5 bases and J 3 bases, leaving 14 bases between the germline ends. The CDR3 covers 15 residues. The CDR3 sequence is CASSHRAYVYNEQFF. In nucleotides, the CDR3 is TGTGCCAGCAGTCACAGGGCCTATGTCTACAATGAGCAGTTCTTC.

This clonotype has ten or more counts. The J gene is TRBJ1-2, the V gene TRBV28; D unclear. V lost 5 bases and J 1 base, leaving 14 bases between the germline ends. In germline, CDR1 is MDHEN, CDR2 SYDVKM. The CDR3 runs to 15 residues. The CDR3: CASSEVESSNYGYTF. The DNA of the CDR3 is TGTGCCAGCAGTGAGGTTGAGTCGAGTAACTATGGCTACACCTTC.